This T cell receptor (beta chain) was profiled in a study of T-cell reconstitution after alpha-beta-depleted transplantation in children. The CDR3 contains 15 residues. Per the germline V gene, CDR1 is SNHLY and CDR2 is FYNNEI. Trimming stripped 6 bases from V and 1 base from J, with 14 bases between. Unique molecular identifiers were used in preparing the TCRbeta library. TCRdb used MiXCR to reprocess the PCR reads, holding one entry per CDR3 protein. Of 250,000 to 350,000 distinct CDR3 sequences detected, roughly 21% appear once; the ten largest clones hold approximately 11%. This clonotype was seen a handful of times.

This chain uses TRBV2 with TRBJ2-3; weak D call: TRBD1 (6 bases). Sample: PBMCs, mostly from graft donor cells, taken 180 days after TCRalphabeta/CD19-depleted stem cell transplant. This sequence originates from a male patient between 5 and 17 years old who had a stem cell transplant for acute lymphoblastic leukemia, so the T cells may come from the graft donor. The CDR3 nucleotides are TGTGCCAGCAGCGAGGGGGTTCTGGGCACAGATACGCAGTATTTT. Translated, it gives CASSEGVLGTDTQYF.